This is a list of T cell receptor beta chains from one sample in a study of blood T cell repertoires in COVID-19. Libraries were prepared by immunoSEQ multiplex PCR; TCRdb keeps only in-frame clonotypes and omits some of them. The sample carries roughly 60,000 clones, around 86% recorded once. The sequenced sample consisted of peripheral blood. The receptors derive from a man between 70 and 80 years old with acute or convalescent COVID-19. Each CDR3 is given with its conserved first and last residue.

V | CDR3
TRBV2 | CASSGAPGEYGYTF
TRBV9 | CASSARQGGLDEQYF
TRBV28 | CASRETSGSRMGQYF
TRBV9 | CASSVTYGEQFF
TRBV5-4 | CASSLDSYSNQPQHF
TRBV3-1/TRBV3-2 | CASSPRQGDGELFF
TRBV6-5 | CASRSYPGNLYEQYF
TRBV7-9 | CASSFDMNGYTF
TRBV11-2 | CASSQLAGVPYEQYF
TRBV6-4 | CASSAGMSSGANVLTF
TRBV4-1 | CASSQDGQGGYGYTF
TRBV19 | CASSITSNTGELFF
TRBV5-4 | CASSGDSLYEQYF
TRBV7-7 | CASSLTSVQQGGLGAQYF
TRBV28 | CASSGYGSKRQPQHF
TRBV14 | CASSQVIPGQAAFF
TRBV11-3 | CASSLKYDGADTQYF
TRBV4-1 | CASSQGDRDYPFF
TRBV5-1 | CASSAGLRGTNEKLFF
TRBV6-5 | CASSYIGIGGQETQYF
TRBV4-1 | CASSQNRGRGDTEAFF
TRBV29-1 | CSGWGLNEQYF
TRBV7-9 | CASSQRGQGMGETQYF
TRBV9 | CASSVAQGLYEQYF